The 20 T cell receptor beta chains listed next were all sequenced from one sample in a study of technical replicates of blood from several donors (dated by TCRdb to about 2017). The library was generated by the immunoSEQ multiplex PCR assay. TCRdb took over this immuneACCESS table, retaining in-frame rearrangements with V and J assigned. Such tables are incomplete; in checked studies, under half of the missing clones stem from an unresolved V gene, and the remainder is unexplained. Here the sample has 65,000 to 95,000 clones; about nine tenths occur a single time. The ten top clones hold 0.27% of the sample. Sequencing was carried out using T cells isolated from PBMCs. The origin of the receptors is a human donor in good health.

The CDR3 nucleotides are TGTGCCTGGCAGGGGCACACTGAAGCTTTCTTT. Protein product: CAWQGHTEAFF. The gene calls are TRBV30 and TRBJ1-1; a weak D match, TRBD1 (6 bases). The CDR3 has 11 amino acids. The V gene lost 5 bases and the J gene lost 3 bases, with 7 bases spanning the gap. Germline CDR1 and CDR2: GTSNPN and SVGIG (reference sequence).

The chain carries TRBV6-1 and TRBJ1-5; tentative D call: TRBD1 (6 bases). CDR3 length equals 14 residues. The V end lost 5 bases, the J end lost 3 bases, and 11 bases lay between the germline ends. Germline CDR1 and CDR2: MNHNS and SASEGT. The CDR3: CASSLTGFNQPQHF. CDR3 sequence (DNA): TGTGCCAGCAGTCTGACAGGCTTCAATCAGCCCCAGCATTTT.

The chain combines TRBV9 with TRBJ2-7; maybe TRBD2 (6 bases). Germline V gene data show CDR1 as SGDLS and CDR2 as YYNGEE. This CDR3 has 15 residues. Trimming cost V 0 bases and J 5 bases, with 15 bases left between them. The CDR3 DNA is TGTGCCAGCAGCGTAGACGAGCAGCCGGGGGACGAGCAGTACTTC. It translates to CASSVDEQPGDEQYF.

The J gene is TRBJ2-7, the V gene TRBV19, with 9 positions matching TRBD1. V gave up 5 bases and J gave up 1 base; unmatched junction bases: 3. CDR1 is LNHDA, CDR2 SQIVND, per germline (reference sequence). CDR3 length: 14 amino acids. CDR3 bases: TGTGCCAGTAGTCCCGGGACAGGGTCCTACGAGCAGTACTTC. The encoded protein is CASSPGTGSYEQYF. The full variable domain, its missing parts supplied by reference TRBV19 and TRBJ2-7, is DGGITQSPKYLFRKEGQNVTLSCEQNLNHDAMYWYRQDPGQGLRLIYYSQIVNDFQKGDIAEGYSVSREKKESFPLTVTSAQKNPTAFYLCASSPGTGSYEQYFGPGTRLTVT.

The rearrangement joins TRBV29-1 to TRBJ2-3; the D is unclear. CDR1 and CDR2 from the germline V gene are SQVTM and ANQGSEA. This CDR3 comprises 16 residues. Deletions cut 1 base from V and 0 bases from J, with 14 bases between. The CDR3, as DNA: TGCAGCGTTGAAGGTGGTACGGGTCTTAGCACAGATACGCAGTATTTT. This gives the protein CSVEGGTGLSTDTQYF.

In regard to this clone: The junction shows a germline mismatch at one end, possibly a read error. This CDR3 is CASSPGTGGAEQYF. The DNA of the CDR3 is TGTGCTAGCAGCCCCGGGACAGGGGGCGCCGAGCAGTACTTC. The V and J genes are TRBV7-7 and TRBJ2-7; 12 bases are a match to TRBD1. CDR1 is SSHAT, CDR2 FNYEAQ, per germline (reference sequence). The CDR3 is 14 amino acids.

V and J are TRBV27 and TRBJ2-7; TRBD2 aligns across 7 bases. The CDR3 consists of 13 residues. Germline trimming cut 6 bases from V and 8 bases from J; bases unmatched to any gene: 10. Germline V gene lookup returns CDR1 MNHEY and CDR2 SMNVEV (reference sequence). In nucleotides, the CDR3 is TGTGCCAGCAGCCGAGAGCGGGGAGATAAGCAGTACTTC. Translated, it gives CASSRERGDKQYF.

The CDR3 region is CASLRQGNTEAFF. In nucleotides, the CDR3 is TGTGCCAGCCTTCGACAGGGAAACACTGAAGCTTTCTTT. The chain carries TRBV27 and TRBJ1-1, with TRBD1 matching 7 bases. The CDR3 is 13 amino acids. In germline, CDR1 is MNHEY, CDR2 SMNVEV (reference sequence). J lost 2 bases, V lost 8 bases, and 5 bases had no gene match.

This chain connects TRBV27 to TRBJ2-7; D is possibly TRBD2 (6 bases). Trimming took 6 bases from V and 7 from J, leaving 19 bases between them. The CDR3 is 14 amino acids. In germline, CDR1 is MNHEY, CDR2 SMNVEV (reference sequence). The CDR3 sequence: CASRPGPLGGEQYF. CDR3 coding DNA: TGTGCCAGCAGACCAGGACCGCTAGGAGGGGAGCAGTACTTC.

This clone has a single count. The chain recombines TRBV5-1 with TRBJ2-7, with 8 bases matching TRBD1. The germline V gene has CDR1 SGHRS and CDR2 YFSETQ. V was clipped by 4 bases and J by 1 base; unmatched bases: 4. CDR3 length equals 14 residues. CDR3 DNA sequence: TGCGCCAGCAGCACGGGGGACAGGTCCTACGAGCAGTACTTC. As protein: CASSTGDRSYEQYF. The full variable domain, rest sourced from reference TRBV5-1 and TRBJ2-7, is KAGVTQTPRYLIKTRGQQVTLSCSPISGHRSVSWYQQTPGQGLQFLFEYFSETQRNKGNFPGRFSGRQFSNSRSEMNVSTLELGDSALYLCASSTGDRSYEQYFGPGTRLTVT.

The chain has TRBV28 and TRBJ1-1; the match to TRBD1 covers 11 bases. Germline V CDR1 and CDR2: MDHEN, SYDVKM. The CDR3 consists of 17 residues. J lost 5 bases, V lost 8 bases, and 16 bases had no gene match. CDR3 bases: TGTGCCAGCGAGCCCGCAGGCTGGGACAGGGGGAGTACTGAAGCTTTCTTT. Protein sequence: CASEPAGWDRGSTEAFF.

This chain uses TRBV19 with TRBJ1-2; D is unclear. The germline V gene has CDR1 LNHDA and CDR2 SQIVND (reference sequence). The V end was cut by 6 bases, the J end by 1 base, with 9 bases between. The CDR3 has 13 amino acids. The CDR3: CASSHGGNYGYTF. The CDR3 bases are TGTGCCAGTAGCCACGGAGGTAACTATGGCTACACCTTC.

The gene calls are TRBV2 and TRBJ2-7, with 8 bases lining up with TRBD1. Losses at the gene ends were 4 bases for V and 3 bases for J; bases not matched to a gene: 17. There are 18 residues in the CDR3. CDR1 SNHLY and CDR2 FYNNEI come from the germline V gene. CDR3 loop: CASSASDLMGQERYEQYF. In DNA, the CDR3 is TGTGCCAGCAGTGCGAGCGATTTAATGGGACAGGAGCGCTACGAGCAGTACTTC.

V is TRBV11-3 and J is TRBJ2-2; 7 bases line up with TRBD1. V shed 11 bases, J shed 0 bases, and the junction held 9 bases outside the gene matches. This CDR3 has 15 residues. Germline-derived CDR1 and CDR2 are SGHNT and YENEEA. The chain's CDR3 is CASQGESANTGELFF. CDR3 nucleotides: TGTGCCTCGCAGGGGGAGTCCGCGAACACCGGGGAGCTGTTTTTT.

The chain combines TRBV6-5 with TRBJ2-6; D remains unclear. V gave up 3 bases and J gave up 2 bases, with 8 bases separating them. The length of the CDR3 is 15 residues. The V gene's germline CDR1 is MNHEY and CDR2 SVGAGI. CDR3: CASSYISAGANVLTF. The CDR3 nucleotides are TGTGCCAGCAGTTATATCAGCGCTGGGGCCAACGTCCTGACTTTC.

The V gene is TRBV30, the J gene TRBJ1-1; D unclear. Trimming took off 4 bases at V and 2 bases at J, with 8 bases between the two ends. The CDR3 loop spans 12 amino acids. Looked up from germline, CDR1 is GTSNPN and CDR2 is SVGIG (reference sequence). CDR3 sequence: CAWTPVNTEAFF. In DNA form, the CDR3 reads TGTGCCTGGACCCCAGTAAACACTGAAGCTTTCTTT.

This chain links TRBV11-3 with TRBJ2-1; TRBD2 aligns across 8 bases. The germline gives CDR1 SGHNT, CDR2 YENEEA. The CDR3 sequence is 15 residues long. Germline trimming cut 1 base from V and 10 bases from J; bases unmatched to any gene: 9. The CDR3 loop reads CASSLVGGAGNEQFF. The CDR3 coding sequence is TGTGCCAGCAGCTTAGTCGGGGGGGCGGGCAACGAGCAGTTCTTC.

The CDR3: CSGREPGSYEQYF. The CDR3 DNA reads as TGCAGCGGCCGGGAACCCGGCTCCTACGAGCAGTACTTC. This chain joins TRBV29-1 and TRBJ2-7; a weak D match, TRBD2 (5 bases). V lost 7 bases, J lost 0 bases, and 13 bases lay in between. From germline, CDR1 is SQVTM and CDR2 ANQGSEA. This CDR3 region has 13 residues.

The chain is built from TRBV11-1 and TRBJ1-1; no firm D call. The CDR3 length is 14 residues. Per the germline V gene, CDR1 is SGHAT and CDR2 is FQDESV (reference sequence). V lost 4 bases, J lost 1 base, and 10 bases lay in between. The CDR3 region has the DNA TGTGCCAGCAGCTCCCTCGACTGGAACACTGAAGCTTTCTTT. It is translated as CASSSLDWNTEAFF.

The chain uses TRBV28 and TRBJ1-2, with TRBD1 as a possible D gene (5 bases). Germline V CDR1 and CDR2: MDHEN, SYDVKM. The germline V and J ends were trimmed by 6 bases and 5 bases, with 13 bases remaining between them. The CDR3 contains 13 residues. The CDR3 sequence: CASRQEGVYGYTF. CDR3 nucleotide sequence: TGTGCCAGCAGGCAGGAAGGGGTATATGGCTACACCTTC.